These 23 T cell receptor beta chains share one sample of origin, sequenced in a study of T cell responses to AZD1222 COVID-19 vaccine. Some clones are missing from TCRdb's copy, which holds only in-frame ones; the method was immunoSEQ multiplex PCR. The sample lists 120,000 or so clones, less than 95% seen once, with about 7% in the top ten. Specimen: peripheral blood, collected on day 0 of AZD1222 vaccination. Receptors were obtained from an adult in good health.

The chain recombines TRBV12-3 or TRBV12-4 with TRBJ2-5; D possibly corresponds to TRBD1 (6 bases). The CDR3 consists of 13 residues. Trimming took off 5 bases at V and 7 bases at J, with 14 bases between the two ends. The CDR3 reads CASSPEQGLTQYF. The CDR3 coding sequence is TGTGCCAGCAGTCCCGAGCAGGGGTTGACCCAGTACTTC.

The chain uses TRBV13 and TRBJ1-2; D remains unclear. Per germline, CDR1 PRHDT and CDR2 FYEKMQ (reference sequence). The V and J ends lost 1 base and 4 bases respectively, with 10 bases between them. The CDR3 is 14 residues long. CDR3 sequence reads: CASSLDRVGYGYTF. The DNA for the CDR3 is TGTGCCAGCAGCTTAGACCGAGTTGGCTATGGCTACACCTTC.

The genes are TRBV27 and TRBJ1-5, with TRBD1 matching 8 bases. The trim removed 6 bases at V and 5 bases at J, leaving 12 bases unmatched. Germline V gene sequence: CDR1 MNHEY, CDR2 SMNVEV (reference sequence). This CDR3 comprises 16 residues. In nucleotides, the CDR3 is TGTGCCAGCAGCGCAATAGGGACAGGTCCAGATCAGCCCCAGCATTTT. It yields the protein CASSAIGTGPDQPQHF.

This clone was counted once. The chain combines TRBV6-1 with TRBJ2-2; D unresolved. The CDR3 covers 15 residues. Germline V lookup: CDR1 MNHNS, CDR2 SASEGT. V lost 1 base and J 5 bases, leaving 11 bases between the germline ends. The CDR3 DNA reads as TGTGCCAGCAGTGAAGAAGCCTGGGGTACCGGGGAGCTGTTTTTT. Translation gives CASSEEAWGTGELFF.

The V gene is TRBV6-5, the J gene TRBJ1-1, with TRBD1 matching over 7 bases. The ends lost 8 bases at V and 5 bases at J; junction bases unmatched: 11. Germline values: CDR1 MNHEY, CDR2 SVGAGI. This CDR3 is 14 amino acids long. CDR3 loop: CASLLGQAGTEAFF. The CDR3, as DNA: TGTGCCAGCCTCCTCGGACAGGCGGGGACTGAAGCTTTCTTT.

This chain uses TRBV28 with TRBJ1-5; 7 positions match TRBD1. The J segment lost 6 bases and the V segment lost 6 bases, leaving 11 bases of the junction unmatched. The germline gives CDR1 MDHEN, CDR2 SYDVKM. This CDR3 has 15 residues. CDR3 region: CASSRDRVKGQPQHF. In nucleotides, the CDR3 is TGTGCCAGCAGCAGGGACAGAGTAAAAGGTCAGCCCCAGCATTTT.

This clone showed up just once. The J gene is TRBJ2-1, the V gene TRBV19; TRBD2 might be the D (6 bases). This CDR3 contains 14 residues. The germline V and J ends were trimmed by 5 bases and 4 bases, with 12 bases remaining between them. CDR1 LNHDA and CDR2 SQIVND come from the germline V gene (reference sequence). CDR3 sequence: CASSRGLTYNEQFF. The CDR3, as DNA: TGTGCCAGTAGTCGGGGGTTGACTTACAATGAGCAGTTCTTC. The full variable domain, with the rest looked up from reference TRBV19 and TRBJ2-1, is DGGITQSPKYLFRKEGQNVTLSCEQNLNHDAMYWYRQDPGQGLRLIYYSQIVNDFQKGDIAEGYSVSREKKESFPLTVTSAQKNPTAFYLCASSRGLTYNEQFFGPGTRLTVL.

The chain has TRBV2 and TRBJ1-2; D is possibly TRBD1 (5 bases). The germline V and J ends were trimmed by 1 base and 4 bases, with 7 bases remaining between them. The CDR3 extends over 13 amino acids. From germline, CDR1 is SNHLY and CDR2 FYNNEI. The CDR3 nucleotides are TGTGCCAGCAGTGAAGGGCAGGGCTATGGCTACACCTTC. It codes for CASSEGQGYGYTF. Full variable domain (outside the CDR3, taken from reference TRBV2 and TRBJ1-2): EPEVTQTPSHQVTQMGQEVILRCVPISNHLYFYWYRQILGQKVEFLVSFYNNEISEKSEIFDDQFSVERPDGSNFTLKIRSTKLEDSAMYFCASSEGQGYGYTFGSGTRLTVV.

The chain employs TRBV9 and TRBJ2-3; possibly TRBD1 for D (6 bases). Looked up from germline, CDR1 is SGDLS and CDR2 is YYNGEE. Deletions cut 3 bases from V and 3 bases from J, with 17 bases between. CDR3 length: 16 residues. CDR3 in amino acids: CASSAARGGWTDTQYF. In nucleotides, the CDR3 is TGTGCCAGCAGCGCGGCTCGAGGGGGATGGACAGATACGCAGTATTTT. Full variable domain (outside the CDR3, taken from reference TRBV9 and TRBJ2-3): DSGVTQTPKHLITATGQRVTLRCSPRSGDLSVYWYQQSLDQGLQFLIQYYNGEERAKGNILERFSAQQFPDLHSELNLSSLELGDSALYFCASSAARGGWTDTQYFGPGTRLTVL.

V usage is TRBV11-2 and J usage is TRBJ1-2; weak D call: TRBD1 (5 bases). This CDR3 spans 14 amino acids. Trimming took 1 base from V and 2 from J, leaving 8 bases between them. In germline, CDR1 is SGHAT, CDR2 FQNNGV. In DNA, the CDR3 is TGTGCCAGCAGCTTAGGGGGGGGAAACTATGGCTACACCTTC. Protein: CASSLGGGNYGYTF. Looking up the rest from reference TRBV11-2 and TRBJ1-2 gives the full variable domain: EAGVAQSPRYKIIEKRQSVAFWCNPISGHATLYWYQQILGQGPKLLIQFQNNGVVDDSQLPKDRFSAERLKGVDSTLKIQPAKLEDSAVYLCASSLGGGNYGYTFGSGTRLTVV.

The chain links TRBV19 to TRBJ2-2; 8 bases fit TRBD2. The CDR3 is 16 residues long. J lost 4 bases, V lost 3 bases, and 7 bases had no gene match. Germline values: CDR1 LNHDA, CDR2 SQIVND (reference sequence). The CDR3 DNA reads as TGTGCCAGTAGTATCCAGGCGGGAGGTATCACCGGGGAGCTGTTTTTT. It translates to CASSIQAGGITGELFF.

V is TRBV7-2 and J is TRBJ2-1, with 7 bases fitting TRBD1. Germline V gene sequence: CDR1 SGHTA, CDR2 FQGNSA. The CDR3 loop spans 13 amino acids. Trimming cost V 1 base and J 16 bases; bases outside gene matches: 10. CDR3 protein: CASSLDSGTVAFF. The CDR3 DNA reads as TGTGCCAGCAGCTTAGATAGTGGGACAGTAGCCTTCTTC.

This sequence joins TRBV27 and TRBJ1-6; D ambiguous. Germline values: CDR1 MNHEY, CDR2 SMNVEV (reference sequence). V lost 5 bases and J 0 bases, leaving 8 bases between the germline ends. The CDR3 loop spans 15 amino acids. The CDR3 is CASSLTTSYNSPLHF. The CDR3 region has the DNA TGTGCCAGCAGTCTGACAACCTCCTATAATTCACCCCTCCACTTT.

The CDR3 protein is CASSFNRGQETQYF. The CDR3 region has the DNA TGTGCCAGCAGCTTTAACAGGGGGCAAGAGACCCAGTACTTC. The chain is built from TRBV5-6 and TRBJ2-5; 8 bases line up with TRBD1. This CDR3 spans 14 amino acids. The ends lost 2 bases at V and 2 bases at J; junction bases unmatched: 2. Germline V gene lookup returns CDR1 SGHDT and CDR2 YYEEEE.

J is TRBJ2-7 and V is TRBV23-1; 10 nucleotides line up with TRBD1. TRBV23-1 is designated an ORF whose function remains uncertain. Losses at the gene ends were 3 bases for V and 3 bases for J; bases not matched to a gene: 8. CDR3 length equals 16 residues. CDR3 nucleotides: TGCGCCAGCAGTCAGGAGGAGGACAGGGGGATCTACGAGCAGTACTTC. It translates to CASSQEEDRGIYEQYF.

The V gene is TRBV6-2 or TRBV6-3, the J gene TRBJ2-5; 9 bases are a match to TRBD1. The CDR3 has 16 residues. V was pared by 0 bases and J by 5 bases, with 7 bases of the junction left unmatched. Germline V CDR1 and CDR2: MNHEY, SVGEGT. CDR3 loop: CASSYSPQGARETQYF. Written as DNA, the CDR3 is TGTGCCAGCAGTTACTCCCCACAGGGGGCGCGGGAGACCCAGTACTTC.

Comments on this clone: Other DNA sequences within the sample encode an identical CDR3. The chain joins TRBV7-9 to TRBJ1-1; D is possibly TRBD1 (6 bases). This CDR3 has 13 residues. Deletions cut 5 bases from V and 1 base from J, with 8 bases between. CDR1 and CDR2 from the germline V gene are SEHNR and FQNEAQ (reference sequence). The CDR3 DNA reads TGTGCCAGCAGCCTACAGGGGAACACTGAAGCTTTCTTT. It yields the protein CASSLQGNTEAFF.

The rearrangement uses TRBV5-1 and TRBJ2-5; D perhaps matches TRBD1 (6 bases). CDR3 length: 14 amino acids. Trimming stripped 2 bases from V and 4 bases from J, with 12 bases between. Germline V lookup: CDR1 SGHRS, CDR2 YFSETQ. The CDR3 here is CASSLADSPETQYF. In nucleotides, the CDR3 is TGCGCCAGCAGCTTAGCGGACAGCCCAGAGACCCAGTACTTC.

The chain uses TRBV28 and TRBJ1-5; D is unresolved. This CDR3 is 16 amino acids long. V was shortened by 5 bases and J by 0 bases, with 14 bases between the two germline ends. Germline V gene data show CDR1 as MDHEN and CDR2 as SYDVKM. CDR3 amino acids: CASSPSRGFSNQPQHF. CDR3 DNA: TGTGCCAGCAGTCCCTCCCGTGGGTTTAGCAATCAGCCCCAGCATTTT.

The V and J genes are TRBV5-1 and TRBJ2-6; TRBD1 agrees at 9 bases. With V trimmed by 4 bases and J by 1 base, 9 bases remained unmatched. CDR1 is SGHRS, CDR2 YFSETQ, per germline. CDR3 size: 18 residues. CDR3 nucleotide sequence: TGCGCCAGCAGCAACGAGGGGACAGGGAGGTCTGGGGCCAACGTCCTGACTTTC. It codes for CASSNEGTGRSGANVLTF.

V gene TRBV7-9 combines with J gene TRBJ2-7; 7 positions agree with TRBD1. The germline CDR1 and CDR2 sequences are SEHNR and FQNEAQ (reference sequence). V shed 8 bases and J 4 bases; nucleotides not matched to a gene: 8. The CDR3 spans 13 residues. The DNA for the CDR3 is TGTGCCAGCGGCCCGGGACAGTTGTACGAGCAGTACTTC. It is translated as CASGPGQLYEQYF.

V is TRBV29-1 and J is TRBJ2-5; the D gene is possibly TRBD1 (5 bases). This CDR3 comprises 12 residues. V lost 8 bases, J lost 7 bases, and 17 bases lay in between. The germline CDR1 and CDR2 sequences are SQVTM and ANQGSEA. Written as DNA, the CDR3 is TGCAGCTCTGGGGCTTCCATGGGGACCCAGTACTTC. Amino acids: CSSGASMGTQYF. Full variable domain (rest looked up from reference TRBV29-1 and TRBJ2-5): SAVISQKPSRDICQRGTSLTIQCQVDSQVTMMFWYRQQPGQSLTLIATANQGSEATYESGFVIDKFPISRPNLTFSTLTVSNMSPEDSSIYLCSSGASMGTQYFGPGTRLLVL.

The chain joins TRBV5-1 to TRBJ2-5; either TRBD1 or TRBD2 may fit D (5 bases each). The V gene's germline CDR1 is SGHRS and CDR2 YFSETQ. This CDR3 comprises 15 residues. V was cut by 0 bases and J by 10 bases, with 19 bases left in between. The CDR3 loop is CASSLAQGTLGDQYF. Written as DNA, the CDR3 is TGCGCCAGCAGCTTGGCGCAGGGTACCCTGGGGGACCAGTACTTC.